This T cell receptor beta chain was identified in a study of T cells in localized non-small cell lung cancer. CDR3 length equals 15 residues. With V trimmed by 6 bases and J by 7 bases, 9 bases remained unmatched. Germline lookup yields CDR1 MGHDK and CDR2 SYGVNS. Generated by immunoSEQ multiplex PCR, the TCRdb table keeps only in-frame clones and is missing some. The data hold about 52,000 clones, with around 87% observed a single time. Study results and limitations: Because sequencing included only one region (of the tumor), heterogeneity remains possible.

Worth noting for this clone: As yet, its antigen is unknown.

The clonotype was recovered from a female donor with stage II lung adenocarcinoma. The specimen was PBMCs, collected before any cancer treatment. The chain links TRBV25-1 to TRBJ2-1; 10 bases map to TRBD2. Written as DNA, the CDR3 is TGTGCCAGCAGCCAAGCGGGGGGGAATAGGAATGAGCAGTTCTTC. It translates to CASSQAGGNRNEQFF.